Sequencing of this T cell receptor (beta chain) was carried out in a study of beta chain features in type 1 diabetes listed by TCRdb under 2018. With regard to the full study: Mean age, gender distribution, total cell number and subset yield did not differ between patients and healthy donors. Whereas all 30 or so donors provided naive and central memory subsets, regulatory and stem cell-like memory subsets were isolated from just 8 patients and about eight healthy donors. The study compared TCRB repertoires of sorted circulating CD4+ T cell subsets between recently diagnosed type 1 diabetes patients and matched healthy donors. Across all samples, around 100 million sorted cells were examined, and cell number per subset correlated strongly with RNA yield.

The entire amount of isolated RNA was reverse transcribed using the High Capacity cDNA Reverse Transcription Kit, so the sequenced TCRB transcripts were expressed ones. Deep immunoSEQ sequencing was performed on naive, central memory and regulatory T cell samples, with an average of about 3.57 million total reads per sample. After sorted cells were lysed in RLT buffer, RNA was extracted with DNase-treated RNeasy Micro or Mini kits, with the choice depending on cell number. Each cell subset was processed separately to prevent cross-contamination, with patient and healthy donor samples processed together. The immunoSEQ multiplex PCR was used to amplify TCRB sequences from cDNA, generating 87-bp fragments that spanned the CDR3 region. The amplicons were sequenced using the Illumina HiSeq platform. The paper's data handling went like this. Synthetic template baselines were used to correct PCR bias computationally, reads within Hamming distance 2 were collapsed, and singletons that could not be merged were discarded. Reads were aligned against IMGT to assign V, D and J genes, CDR3 length and insertions or deletions at six rearrangement sites. Clonotype counts were normalized to sorted cell number within each subset before computing true diversity and Gini coefficients with the tcR R package. The overlap coefficient, calculated on TCRB nucleotide sequences, was used to measure repertoire sharing. TCRdb re-hosts the immuneACCESS table, in-frame sequences only. Its copies lack some clones; in the studies checked, an unresolved V gene accounts for under half of them, and the cause for the rest is not known. The V and J calls and clone size come from that table; D and trimming were worked out from the DNA. This sample is represented by about 160,000 clones; 7.5% to 9.5% of them were singletons. The ten largest clones capture over 0.5% of the sample.

The CDR3 numbers 14 residues from cysteine through phenylalanine. The read is trimmed to its CDR3 DNA, 42 bases read in frame from base 1. Looking up the germline V gene yields CDR1 MNHEY and CDR2 SVGAGI. V and J lose 10 bases and 2 bases, and a span of 16 bases separates them. From each donor, a single peripheral blood sample of roughly 0.11 L on average was drawn into heparinised tubes. Using a panel that included CD45RO, CCR7, CD25, CD127, CD95 and CD27, naive, central memory, regulatory and stem cell-like memory CD4+ T cells were sorted on a BD FACSAria II. All sorted populations exceeded 95% purity. PBMCs were isolated right away by Lymphoprep density gradient centrifugation and were stained directly, without culture. Samples were stained and sorted in pairs, with one healthy donor and one patient per experiment, so that batch effects were minimized. Of note for this clone: This clone's antigen is unknown. The record has no base qualities; no much larger clone is one base away.

General findings and caveats noted by the study authors: Naive, central memory and regulatory TCRB repertoires appeared to be more alike among patients than among healthy donors. Sequencing cDNA rather than genomic DNA could over-represent highly expressing activated cells, although activation and CD3 levels did not differ between groups. At VDJ recombination sites, patients with type 1 diabetes made fewer insertions and deleted more nucleotides, a pattern implying thymic rearrangement abnormalities. Shorter templates might be favored by PCR, yet because patient and control samples were amplified and corrected together, any such skew would affect both groups equally. HLA sub-analyses involved small numbers of individuals, so any influence of HLA type on TCRB rearrangement remained unresolved. A moderate but significant shortening of TCRB CDR3 length was observed in type 1 diabetes patients in all four CD4+ subsets.

The chain uses TRBV6-5 and TRBJ2-3; tentative D gene TRBD2, with 6 bases matching. This TCR was sampled from a young woman with type 1 diabetes. Sequencing input: central memory CD4+ T cells from blood. The CDR3 protein is CAIALSGVTDTQYF. The nucleotide sequence reads as follows: TGTGCCATCGCCCTTAGCGGAGTCACAGATACGCAGTATTTT.